This T cell receptor beta chain emerged from a study of shared clonotypes between healthy human individuals. Profiling relied on immunoSEQ multiplex PCR, and the TCRdb table lists in-frame clones only, not all of them. The sample has about 1.5 million clones, under 99% seen once; the top ten hold 0.4% to 0.55%. Recent acute infections and vaccinations were absent in the healthy HIV-negative adult donors. Study results and caveats: Non-shared clonotypes had lower generation probabilities than clonotypes shared by all four sorted-subset donors. Naive CD4 clonotypes overlapped across a handful of donors at approximately 5%.

In this sample, this clone turned up once. Its target is unknown. The TCR was taken from a man aged 25-45 years in good health. Material for sequencing was naive CD4+ T cells sorted from blood. Regarding subset: CD45RA+ positively selected.

The CDR3: CASNRPPGQGIHTQYF. The CDR3 DNA is TGTGCCAGCAACCGACCCCCGGGACAGGGGATTCATACGCAGTATTTT. The V call is TRBV27, the J call TRBJ2-3; TRBD1 agrees at 10 bases. This CDR3 is 16 amino acids long. J was trimmed by 7 bases and V by 7 bases; bases with no gene match: 14. The V gene's germline CDR1 is MNHEY and CDR2 SMNVEV (reference sequence).